This TCR beta chain appears in the sequencing data of a study of regulatory T cells. Study findings and constraints: In CD3G-deficient patients, conventional CD4+ T cells were enriched for hydrophobic CDR3 residues at positions 6 and 7.

Worth noting for this clone: The antigen remains unidentified.

Amplification used 52 TRBV primers and 13 TRBJ primers. The protocol was immunoSEQ multiplex PCR, while the TCRdb copy is restricted to in-frame clones and leaves out a portion. The data contain some 23,000 clones, about 88% of them seen just once; the ten biggest clones take up approximately 1.4%. Sorting split CD4+ cells into CD25-high CD127-low Tregs and CD25-low CD127-high conventional T cells. This CDR3 is built from 14 residues. Trimming took 2 bases from V and 4 from J, leaving 9 bases between them. CDR1 and CDR2 (germline): MNHEY, SMNVEV (reference sequence). This clonotype originated in a child between 5 and 17 years old with CD3G deficiency. Sequenced material: conventional CD4+ T cells sorted from blood. J is TRBJ2-1 and V is TRBV27; no reliable D call. As DNA, the CDR3 is TGTGCCAGCAGTTTAAAGCCCTGGTACAATGAGCAGTTCTTC. The encoded protein is CASSLKPWYNEQFF.